A single sample gave rise to the 20 T cell receptor beta chains below, sequenced in a study of hypomethylating agent response in myelodysplastic syndrome. Produced via immunoSEQ multiplex PCR; TCRdb's table is partial and in-frame only. The data show about 4,500 clones, with over 70% seen just once and under 10% held by the top ten. The material was bone marrow, obtained before or after starting hypomethylating agent treatment for myelodysplastic syndrome (not recorded which). The source of these receptors is a human donor with myelodysplastic syndrome.

The rearrangement uses TRBV21-1 and TRBJ1-4; the table's D call, TRBD1, has no DNA check behind it. TRBV21-1 is a pseudogene. This CDR3 comprises 16 residues. CDR3 nucleotide sequence: TGTGCCAGATTTTTTCGTACAGGGGGCCGTGATGAAAAACTGTTTTTT. Its protein product is CARFFRTGGRDEKLFF.

The chain couples TRBV7-6 to TRBJ2-5, with TRBD1 matching 7 bases. The last part of the DNA fits TRBJ2-7 better; the J call may be wrong. The CDR3 covers 14 residues. Germline CDR1 SGHVS, CDR2 FNYEAQ. The CDR3 region is CASSSGTESYEQYF. CDR3 nucleotides: TGTGCCAGCAGCTCAGGGACAGAGTCCTACGAGCAGTACTTC.

This chain links TRBV7-3 with TRBJ2-3; tentatively, D is TRBD2 (6 bases). The CDR3 extends over 14 amino acids. V was clipped by 5 bases and J by 4 bases, with 13 bases between them. Per germline, CDR1 SGHTA and CDR2 FQGTGA. The DNA for the CDR3 is TGTGCCAGCAGCCCATCGGGACTTCCAGATACGCAGTATTTT. This translates into CASSPSGLPDTQYF.

The gene calls are TRBV6-6 and TRBJ1-5; D is ambiguous. V was pared by 6 bases and J by 2 bases, with 11 bases between. The CDR3 extends over 14 amino acids. Germline V lookup: CDR1 MNHNY, CDR2 SVGAGI (reference sequence). The DNA for the CDR3 is TGTGCCAGCAGCCGAGGGCGGGGCAATCAGCCCCAGCATTTT. Amino acids: CASSRGRGNQPQHF.

The chain joins TRBV5-6 to TRBJ2-3; 8 positions match TRBD1. Trimming at V came to 0 bases and at J to 2 bases, leaving 5 bases not matched to a gene. Per germline, CDR1 SGHDT and CDR2 YYEEEE. The CDR3 extends over 16 amino acids. Written as DNA, the CDR3 is TGTGCCAGCAGCTTGGGTACAGGGGGTCACACAGATACGCAGTATTTT. Translated: CASSLGTGGHTDTQYF.

In DNA form, the CDR3 reads TGTGCCACCGGGTTCGAAAATCAGCCCCAGCATTTT. Its protein product is CATGFENQPQHF. This chain connects TRBV6-6 to TRBJ1-5; D not certain. The V end lost 10 bases, the J end lost 4 bases, and 11 bases lay between the germline ends. Germline lookup yields CDR1 MNHNY and CDR2 SVGAGI (reference sequence). The CDR3 has 12 residues.

This chain joins TRBV7-2 and TRBJ2-5; D not resolved. The CDR3 runs to 13 residues. Germline V gene lookup returns CDR1 SGHTA and CDR2 FQGNSA. Trimming left V 4 bases short and J 2 bases short, with 8 bases between. CDR3 residues: CASSSGRQETQYF. In DNA, the CDR3 is TGTGCCAGCAGCTCCGGACGGCAAGAGACCCAGTACTTC.

The chain joins TRBV6-5 to TRBJ2-7; maybe TRBD2 (5 bases). Looked up from germline, CDR1 is MNHEY and CDR2 is SVGAGI. The CDR3 is 15 amino acids. V was pared by 6 bases and J by 0 bases, with 15 bases between. The CDR3 sequence: CASSPRVTSSYEQYF. The CDR3 nucleotides are TGTGCCAGCAGCCCCCGGGTTACTAGCTCCTACGAGCAGTACTTC.

This chain links TRBV5-1 with TRBJ2-7, with D unclear. Trimming took 6 bases from V and 0 from J, leaving 13 bases between them. Germline CDR1 SGHRS, CDR2 YFSETQ. This CDR3 spans 14 amino acids. The CDR3 reads CASKVDTSSYEQYV. The CDR3 coding sequence is TGCGCCAGCAAGGTCGACACAAGCTCCTACGAGCAGTACGTC.

The V call is TRBV19, the J call TRBJ1-2; a weak D match, TRBD1 (5 bases). The CDR3 totals 13 residues. Germline V gives CDR1 LNHDA, CDR2 SQIVND (reference sequence). V lost 6 bases and J lost 4, with 12 bases in between. The CDR3 sequence: CASSRTPSYGYTF. In DNA form, the CDR3 reads TGTGCCAGTAGCAGGACACCATCCTATGGCTACACCTTC.

This sequence joins TRBV5-6 and TRBJ1-2; TRBD1 aligns across 8 bases. Germline lookup yields CDR1 SGHDT and CDR2 YYEEEE. V gave up 4 bases and J gave up 4 bases; unmatched junction bases: 12. CDR3 length: 16 amino acids. The CDR3 coding sequence is TGTGCCAGCAGCAGACAGGGGAGAAGTAGGGGCTATGGCTACACCTTC. Its protein product is CASSRQGRSRGYGYTF.

This clone was counted only a few times. V and J are TRBV19 and TRBJ1-5, with a weak D call TRBD1 (6 bases). Germline CDR1 reads LNHDA; CDR2 reads SQIVND (reference sequence). The CDR3 runs to 17 residues. V was cut by 5 bases and J by 4 bases, with 21 bases left in between. Written as DNA, the CDR3 is TGTGCCAGTAGTTCCCCCTGGAGGGGACAAACAAATCAGCCCCAGCATTTT. This sequence encodes CASSSPWRGQTNQPQHF.

The chain recombines TRBV19 with TRBJ1-1; 7 bases are shared with TRBD1. Germline CDR1 reads LNHDA; CDR2 reads SQIVND (reference sequence). V lost 5 bases and J lost 2; bases outside the gene matches: 8. CDR3 length: 15 residues. DNA of the CDR3: TGTGCCAGTAGTCACCCGGGACAGCGAAACACTGAAGCTTTCTTT. Protein: CASSHPGQRNTEAFF.

V usage is TRBV2 and J usage is TRBJ2-1; D is possibly TRBD1 (5 bases). Germline CDR1 reads SNHLY; CDR2 reads FYNNEI. V shed 2 bases and J shed 5 bases, with 13 bases lying between them. The CDR3 contains 15 residues. The CDR3 loop reads CASSENGAENNEQFF. The CDR3 DNA follows: TGTGCCAGCAGTGAAAATGGGGCGGAAAACAATGAGCAGTTCTTC.

The rearrangement joins TRBV6-1 to TRBJ1-5, with a possible D match to TRBD1 (5 bases). Germline V gene sequence: CDR1 MNHNS, CDR2 SASEGT. With 6 bases removed from V and 11 bases from J, the gap between germline ends came to 17 bases. This CDR3 has 13 residues. DNA for the CDR3: TGTGCCAGCAGCGAGACTCAGGGAAGCACCCAGCATTTT. The encoded protein is CASSETQGSTQHF.

The rearrangement uses TRBV18 and TRBJ2-3, with 10 positions matching TRBD2. This CDR3 is 16 amino acids long. From germline, CDR1 is KGHSH and CDR2 LQKENI. V shed 2 bases and J 5 bases; nucleotides not matched to a gene: 7. The CDR3 sequence: CASSPDLAGDGDTQYF. The CDR3 DNA reads as TGTGCCAGCTCACCAGACCTAGCGGGGGATGGAGATACGCAGTATTTT.

V usage is TRBV7-3 and J usage is TRBJ2-2; D unresolved. Trimming cost V 8 bases and J 6 bases, with 13 bases left between them. CDR3 length: 13 amino acids. CDR1 and CDR2 from the germline V gene are SGHTA and FQGTGA. The CDR3 protein is CASCEHVPGELFF. The CDR3 nucleotides read TGTGCCAGCTGTGAACACGTCCCCGGGGAGCTGTTTTTT.

By share of the sample, this clone is large. The chain couples TRBV28 to TRBJ2-7, with D maybe TRBD1 (6 bases). Trimming stripped 5 bases from V and 0 bases from J, with 11 bases between. Germline loops: CDR1 MDHEN, CDR2 SYDVKM. The CDR3 has 14 residues. The CDR3 loop is CASSATGFSYEQYV. The CDR3 region has the DNA TGTGCCAGCAGTGCAACAGGGTTCTCCTACGAGCAGTACGTC.

The chain couples TRBV2 to TRBJ2-1; TRBD1 matches at 8 bases. Germline V gene sequence: CDR1 SNHLY, CDR2 FYNNEI. With V trimmed by 4 bases and J by 7 bases, 15 bases remained unmatched. The CDR3 has 17 residues. The CDR3 here is CASSGYRRSGDRNEQFF. The CDR3 bases are TGTGCCAGCAGTGGCTACCGCCGAAGTGGGGACAGGAATGAGCAGTTCTTC.

This chain links TRBV4-1 with TRBJ2-3, with 7 bases that match TRBD1. V dropped 4 bases and J dropped 0; count of bases not matched to a gene: 10. The CDR3 is 17 amino acids. Germline values: CDR1 MGHRA, CDR2 YSYEKL. The CDR3 spells CASSRGNRGPSTDTQYF. DNA for the CDR3: TGCGCCAGCAGCCGTGGAAACAGGGGCCCTAGCACAGATACGCAGTATTTT.